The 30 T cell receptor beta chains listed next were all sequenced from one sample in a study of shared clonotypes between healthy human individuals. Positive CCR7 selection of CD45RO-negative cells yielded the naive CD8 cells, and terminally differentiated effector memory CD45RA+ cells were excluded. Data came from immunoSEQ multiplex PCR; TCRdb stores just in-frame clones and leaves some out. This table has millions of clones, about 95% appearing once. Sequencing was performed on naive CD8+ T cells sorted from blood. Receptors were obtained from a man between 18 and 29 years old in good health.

CDR3 loop: CASSRAGTSSYEQYF. The CDR3 DNA is TGTGCCAGCAGCCGAGCCGGGACTAGCTCCTACGAGCAGTACTTC. The chain has TRBV4-2 and TRBJ2-7; 8 nucleotides align to TRBD2. This CDR3 is built from 15 residues. Germline V gives CDR1 LGHNA, CDR2 YNFKEQ. V dropped 4 bases and J dropped 0; count of bases not matched to a gene: 5.

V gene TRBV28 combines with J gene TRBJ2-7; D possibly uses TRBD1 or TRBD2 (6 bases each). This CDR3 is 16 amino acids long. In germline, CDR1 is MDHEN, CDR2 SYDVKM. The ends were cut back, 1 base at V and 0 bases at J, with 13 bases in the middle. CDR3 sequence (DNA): TGTGCCAGCAGTTTATTGAGGGGGGCGAACTCCTACGAGCAGTACTTC. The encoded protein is CASSLLRGANSYEQYF.

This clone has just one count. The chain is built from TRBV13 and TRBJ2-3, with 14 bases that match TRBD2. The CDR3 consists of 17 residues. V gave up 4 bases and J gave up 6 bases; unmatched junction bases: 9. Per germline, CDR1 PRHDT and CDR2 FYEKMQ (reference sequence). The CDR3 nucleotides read TGTGCCAGCAGCTACGAGGGACTAGCGGGAGCAGCTGATACGCAGTATTTT. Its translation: CASSYEGLAGAADTQYF.

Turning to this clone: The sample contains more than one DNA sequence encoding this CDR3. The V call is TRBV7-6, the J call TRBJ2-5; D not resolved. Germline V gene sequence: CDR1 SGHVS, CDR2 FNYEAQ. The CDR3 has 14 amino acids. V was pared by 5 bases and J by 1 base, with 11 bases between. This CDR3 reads CASSLGLLQETQYF. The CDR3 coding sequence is TGTGCCAGCAGCCTTGGGTTACTCCAAGAGACCCAGTACTTC.

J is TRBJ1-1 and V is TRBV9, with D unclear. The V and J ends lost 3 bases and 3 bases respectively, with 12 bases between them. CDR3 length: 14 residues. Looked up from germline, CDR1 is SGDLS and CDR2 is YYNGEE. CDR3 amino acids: CASSASGSHTEAFF. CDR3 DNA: TGTGCCAGCAGCGCCTCCGGGAGCCACACTGAAGCTTTCTTT.

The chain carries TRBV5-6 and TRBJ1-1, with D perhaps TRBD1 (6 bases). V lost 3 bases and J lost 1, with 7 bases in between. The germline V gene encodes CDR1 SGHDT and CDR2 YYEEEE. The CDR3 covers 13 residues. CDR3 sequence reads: CASSYRENTEAFF. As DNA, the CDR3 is TGTGCCAGCAGCTACAGGGAGAACACTGAAGCTTTCTTT. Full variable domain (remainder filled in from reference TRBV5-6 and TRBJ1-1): DAGVTQSPTHLIKTRGQQVTLRCSPKSGHDTVSWYQQALGQGPQFIFQYYEEEERQRGNFPDRFSGHQFPNYSSELNVNALLLGDSALYLCASSYRENTEAFFGQGTRLTVV.

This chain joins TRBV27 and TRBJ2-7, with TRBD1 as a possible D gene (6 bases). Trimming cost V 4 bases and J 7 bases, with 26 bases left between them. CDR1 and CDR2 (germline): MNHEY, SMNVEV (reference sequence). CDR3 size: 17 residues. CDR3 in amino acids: CASSYGQPYLLREEQYF. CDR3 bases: TGTGCCAGCAGTTACGGACAGCCCTACCTTCTACGTGAGGAGCAGTACTTC.

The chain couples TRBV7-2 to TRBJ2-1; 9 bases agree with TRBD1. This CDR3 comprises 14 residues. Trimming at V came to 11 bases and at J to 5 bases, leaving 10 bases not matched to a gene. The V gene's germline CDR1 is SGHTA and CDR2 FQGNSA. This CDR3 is CAVHNRGQNNEQFF. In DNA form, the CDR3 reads TGTGCCGTGCATAACAGGGGGCAAAACAATGAGCAGTTCTTC.

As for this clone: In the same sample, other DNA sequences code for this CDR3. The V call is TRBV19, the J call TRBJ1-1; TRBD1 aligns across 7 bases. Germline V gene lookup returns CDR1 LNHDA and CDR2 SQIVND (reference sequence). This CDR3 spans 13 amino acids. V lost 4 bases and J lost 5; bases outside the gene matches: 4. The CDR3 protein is CASSTNRGTEAFF. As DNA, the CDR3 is TGTGCCAGTAGTACCAACAGGGGAACTGAAGCTTTCTTT. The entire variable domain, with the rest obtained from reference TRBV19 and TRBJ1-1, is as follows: DGGITQSPKYLFRKEGQNVTLSCEQNLNHDAMYWYRQDPGQGLRLIYYSQIVNDFQKGDIAEGYSVSREKKESFPLTVTSAQKNPTAFYLCASSTNRGTEAFFGQGTRLTVV.

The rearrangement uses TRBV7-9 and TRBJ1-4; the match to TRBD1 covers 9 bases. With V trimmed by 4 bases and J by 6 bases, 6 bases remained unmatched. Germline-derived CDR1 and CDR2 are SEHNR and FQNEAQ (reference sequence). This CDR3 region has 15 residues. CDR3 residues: CASSSLQGADEKLFF. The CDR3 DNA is TGTGCCAGCAGCTCTTTACAGGGGGCGGATGAAAAACTGTTTTTT.

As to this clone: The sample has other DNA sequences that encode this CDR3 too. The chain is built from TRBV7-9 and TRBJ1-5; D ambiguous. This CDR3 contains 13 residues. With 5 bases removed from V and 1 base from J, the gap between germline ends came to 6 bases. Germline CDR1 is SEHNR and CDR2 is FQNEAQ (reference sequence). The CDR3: CASSPLSNQPQHF. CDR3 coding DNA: TGTGCCAGCAGCCCGCTAAGCAATCAGCCCCAGCATTTT.

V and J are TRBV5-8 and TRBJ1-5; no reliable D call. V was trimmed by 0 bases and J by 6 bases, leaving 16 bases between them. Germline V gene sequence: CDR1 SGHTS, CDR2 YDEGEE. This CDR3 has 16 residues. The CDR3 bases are TGTGCCAGCAGCTTGGAGCAGGTTGTTGGAGCTCAGCCCCAGCATTTT. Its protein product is CASSLEQVVGAQPQHF.

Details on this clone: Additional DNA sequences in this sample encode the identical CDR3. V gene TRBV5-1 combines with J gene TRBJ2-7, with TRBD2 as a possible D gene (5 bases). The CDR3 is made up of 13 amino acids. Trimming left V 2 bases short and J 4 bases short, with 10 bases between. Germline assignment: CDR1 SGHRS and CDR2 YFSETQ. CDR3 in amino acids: CASSFGIGYEQYF. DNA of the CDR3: TGCGCCAGCAGCTTCGGGATTGGTTACGAGCAGTACTTC.

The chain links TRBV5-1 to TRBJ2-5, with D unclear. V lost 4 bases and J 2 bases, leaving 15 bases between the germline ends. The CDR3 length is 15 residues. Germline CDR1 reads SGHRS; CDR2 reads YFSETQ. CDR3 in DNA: TGCGCCAGCAGCCATAAGCTATCCGCTCAAGAGACCCAGTACTTC. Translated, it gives CASSHKLSAQETQYF.

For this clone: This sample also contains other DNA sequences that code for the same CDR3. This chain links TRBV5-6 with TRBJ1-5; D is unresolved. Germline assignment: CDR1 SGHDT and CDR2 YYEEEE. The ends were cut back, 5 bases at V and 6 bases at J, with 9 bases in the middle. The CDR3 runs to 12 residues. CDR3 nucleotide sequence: TGTGCCAGCAGTTTAGGGAGTCAGCCCCAGCATTTT. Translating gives CASSLGSQPQHF.

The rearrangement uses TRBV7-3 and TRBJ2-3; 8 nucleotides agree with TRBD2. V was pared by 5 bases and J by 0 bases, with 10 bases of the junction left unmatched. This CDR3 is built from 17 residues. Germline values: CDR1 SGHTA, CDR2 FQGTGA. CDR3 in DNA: TGTGCCAGCAGCCCTACCAGCCTAGCGGGTAGCACAGATACGCAGTATTTT. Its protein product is CASSPTSLAGSTDTQYF.

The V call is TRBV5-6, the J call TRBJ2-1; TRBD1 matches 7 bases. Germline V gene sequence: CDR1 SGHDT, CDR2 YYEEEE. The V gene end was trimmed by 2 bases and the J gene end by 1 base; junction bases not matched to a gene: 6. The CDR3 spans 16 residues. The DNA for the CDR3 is TGTGCCAGCAGCTTAAGCTTGACAGGGTCCTACAATGAGCAGTTCTTC. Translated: CASSLSLTGSYNEQFF.

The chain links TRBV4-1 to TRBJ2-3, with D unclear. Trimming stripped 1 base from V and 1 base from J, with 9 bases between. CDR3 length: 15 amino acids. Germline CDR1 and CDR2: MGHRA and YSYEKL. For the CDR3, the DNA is TGCGCCAGCAGCCAAGTGGGGAAGGGCACAGATACGCAGTATTTT. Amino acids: CASSQVGKGTDTQYF.

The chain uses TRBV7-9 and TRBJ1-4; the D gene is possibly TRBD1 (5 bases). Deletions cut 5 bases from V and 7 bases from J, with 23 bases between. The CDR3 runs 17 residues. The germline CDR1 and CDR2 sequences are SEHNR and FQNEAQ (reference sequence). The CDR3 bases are TGTGCCAGCAGCCTAGGCCCAGGGACCCCAGGGTTTGAAAAACTGTTTTTT. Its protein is CASSLGPGTPGFEKLFF.

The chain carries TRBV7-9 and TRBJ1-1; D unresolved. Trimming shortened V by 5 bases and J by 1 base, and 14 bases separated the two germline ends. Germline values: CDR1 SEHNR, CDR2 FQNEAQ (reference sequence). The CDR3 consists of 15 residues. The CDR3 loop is CASSDLGQWNTEAFF. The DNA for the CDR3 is TGTGCCAGCAGCGACCTGGGCCAGTGGAACACTGAAGCTTTCTTT.

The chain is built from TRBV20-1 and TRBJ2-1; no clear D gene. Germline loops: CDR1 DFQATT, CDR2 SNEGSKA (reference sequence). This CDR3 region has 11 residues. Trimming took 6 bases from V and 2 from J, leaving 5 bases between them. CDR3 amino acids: CSAWTYNEQFF. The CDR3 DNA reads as TGCAGTGCCTGGACCTACAATGAGCAGTTCTTC.

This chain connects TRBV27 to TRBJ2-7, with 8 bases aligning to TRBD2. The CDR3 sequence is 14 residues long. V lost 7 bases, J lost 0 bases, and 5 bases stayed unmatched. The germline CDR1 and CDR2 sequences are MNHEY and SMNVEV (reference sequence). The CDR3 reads CASMGAGGSYEQYF. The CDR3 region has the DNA TGTGCCAGCATGGGTGCGGGGGGCTCCTACGAGCAGTACTTC.

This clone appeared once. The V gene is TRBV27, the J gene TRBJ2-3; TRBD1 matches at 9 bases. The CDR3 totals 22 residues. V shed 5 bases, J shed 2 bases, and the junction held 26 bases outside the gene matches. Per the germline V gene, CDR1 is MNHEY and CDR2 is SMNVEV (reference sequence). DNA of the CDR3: TGTGCCAGCAGTCACCTCCTCCCAGACAGGGGGATAGGAGGGACCCACACAGATACGCAGTATTTT. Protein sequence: CASSHLLPDRGIGGTHTDTQYF.

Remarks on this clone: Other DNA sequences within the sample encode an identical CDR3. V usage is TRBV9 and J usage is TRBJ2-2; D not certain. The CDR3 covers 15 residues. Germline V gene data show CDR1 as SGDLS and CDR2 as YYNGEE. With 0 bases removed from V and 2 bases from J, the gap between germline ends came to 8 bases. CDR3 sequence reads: CASSVGSGNTGELFF. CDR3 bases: TGTGCCAGCAGCGTAGGTAGTGGAAACACCGGGGAGCTGTTTTTT.

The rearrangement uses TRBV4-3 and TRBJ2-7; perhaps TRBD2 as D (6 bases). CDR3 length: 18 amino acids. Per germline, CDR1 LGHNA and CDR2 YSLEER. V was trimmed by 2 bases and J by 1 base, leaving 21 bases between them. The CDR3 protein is CASSQSRGSRSYSYEQYF. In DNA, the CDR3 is TGCGCCAGCAGCCAAAGTCGGGGGTCACGGAGCTATTCCTACGAGCAGTACTTC.

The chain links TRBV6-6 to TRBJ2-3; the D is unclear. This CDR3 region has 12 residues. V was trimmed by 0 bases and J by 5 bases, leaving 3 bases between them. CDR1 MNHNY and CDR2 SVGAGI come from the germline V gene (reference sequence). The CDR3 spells CASSYSLDTQYF. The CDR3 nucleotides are TGTGCCAGCAGTTACTCTCTAGATACGCAGTATTTT.

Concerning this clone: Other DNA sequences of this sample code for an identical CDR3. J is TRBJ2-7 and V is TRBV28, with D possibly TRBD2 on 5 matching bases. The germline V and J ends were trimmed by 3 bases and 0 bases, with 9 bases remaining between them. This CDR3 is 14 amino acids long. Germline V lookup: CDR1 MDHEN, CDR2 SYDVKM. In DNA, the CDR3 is TGTGCCAGCAGTTTGTCCGGGGACTCCTACGAGCAGTACTTC. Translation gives CASSLSGDSYEQYF.

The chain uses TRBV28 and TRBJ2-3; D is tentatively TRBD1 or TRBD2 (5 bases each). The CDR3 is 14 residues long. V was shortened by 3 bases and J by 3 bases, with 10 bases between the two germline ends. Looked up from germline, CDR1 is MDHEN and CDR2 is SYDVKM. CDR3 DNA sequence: TGTGCCAGCAGTTTTCTAGCAGGGACAGATACGCAGTATTTT. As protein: CASSFLAGTDTQYF.

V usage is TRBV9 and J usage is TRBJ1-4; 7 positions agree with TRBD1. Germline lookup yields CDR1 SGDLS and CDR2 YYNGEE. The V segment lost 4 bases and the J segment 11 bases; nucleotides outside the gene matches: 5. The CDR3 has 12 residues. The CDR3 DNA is TGTGCCAGCAGCCCCGACAGGGCCAAACTGTTTTTT. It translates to CASSPDRAKLFF.

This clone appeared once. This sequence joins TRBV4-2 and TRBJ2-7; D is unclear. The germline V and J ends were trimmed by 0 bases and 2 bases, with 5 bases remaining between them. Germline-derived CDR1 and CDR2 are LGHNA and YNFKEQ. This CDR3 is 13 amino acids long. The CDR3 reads CASSQELTYEQYF. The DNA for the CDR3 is TGTGCCAGCAGCCAAGAACTTACCTACGAGCAGTACTTC.